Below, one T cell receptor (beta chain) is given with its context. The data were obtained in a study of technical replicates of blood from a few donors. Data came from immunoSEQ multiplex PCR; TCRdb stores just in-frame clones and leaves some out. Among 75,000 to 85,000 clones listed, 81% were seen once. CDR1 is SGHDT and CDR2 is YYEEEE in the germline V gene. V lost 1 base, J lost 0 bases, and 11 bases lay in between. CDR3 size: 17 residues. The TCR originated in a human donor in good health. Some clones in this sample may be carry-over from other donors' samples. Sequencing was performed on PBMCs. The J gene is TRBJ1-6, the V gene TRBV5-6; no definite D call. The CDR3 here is CASSLRATGSYNSPLHF. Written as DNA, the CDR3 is TGTGCCAGCAGCTTGCGTGCGACGGGCTCCTATAATTCACCCCTCCACTTT.